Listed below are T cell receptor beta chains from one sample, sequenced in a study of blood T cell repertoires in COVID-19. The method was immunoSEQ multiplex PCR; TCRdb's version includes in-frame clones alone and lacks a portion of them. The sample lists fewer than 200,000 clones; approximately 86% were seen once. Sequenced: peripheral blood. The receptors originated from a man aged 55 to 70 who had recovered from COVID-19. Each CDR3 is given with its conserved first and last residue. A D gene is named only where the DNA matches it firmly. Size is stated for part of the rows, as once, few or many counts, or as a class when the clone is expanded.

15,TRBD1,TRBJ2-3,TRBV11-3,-,TGTGCCAGCAGCCCCTTGACAGGGAGCACAGATACGCAGTATTTT,CASSPLTGSTDTQYF
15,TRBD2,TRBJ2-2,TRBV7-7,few,TGTGCTAGCAGCGCCGGGACTAGCCCAGCCGGGGAGCTGTTTTTT,CASSAGTSPAGELFF
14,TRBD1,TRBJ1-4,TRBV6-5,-,TGTGCCAGCACCCACAGGGGGTTTGATGAAAAACTGTTTTTT,CASTHRGFDEKLFF
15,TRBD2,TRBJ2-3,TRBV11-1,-,TGTGCCAGCAGCTTAAAGGGACTAGTCACAGATACGCAGTATTTT,CASSLKGLVTDTQYF
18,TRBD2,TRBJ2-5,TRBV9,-,TGTGCCAGCACCGCGGGACTAGCGGGGGGTGGTAGTCAAGAGACCCAGTACTTC,CASTAGLAGGGSQETQYF
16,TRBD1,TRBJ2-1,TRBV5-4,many,TGTGCCAGCAGCAAGACCGGGACAGGCACCTACAATGAGCAGTTCTTC,CASSKTGTGTYNEQFF
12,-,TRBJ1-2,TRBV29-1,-,TGCAGCTCCGAGGGTCTTGACTATGGCTACACCTTC,CSSEGLDYGYTF
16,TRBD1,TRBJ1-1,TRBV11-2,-,TGTGCCAGCAGCTTACGGACAGGGGGGGAACGGACTGAAGCTTTCTTT,CASSLRTGGERTEAFF
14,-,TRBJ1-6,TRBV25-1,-,TGTGCCAGCAGTGAATACAGGGATAATTCACCCCTCCACTTT,CASSEYRDNSPLHF
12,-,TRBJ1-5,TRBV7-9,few,TGTGCCAGCAGCGTAGGGGAGCAGCCCCAGCATTTT,CASSVGEQPQHF
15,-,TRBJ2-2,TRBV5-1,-,TGCGCCAGCAGCTTTCGACAGGCAACTACCGGGGAGCTGTTTTTT,CASSFRQATTGELFF
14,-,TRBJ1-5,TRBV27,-,TGTGCCAGCAGTCTCGACAGGTCCAATCAGCCCCAGCATTTT,CASSLDRSNQPQHF
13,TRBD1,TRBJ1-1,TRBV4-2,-,TGTGCCAGCAGCCAAGCAGGGGGCGGTGAAGCTTTCTTT,CASSQAGGGEAFF
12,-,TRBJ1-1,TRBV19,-,TGTGCCAGTAAACGGGAAGAAACTGAAGCTTTCTTT,CASKREETEAFF
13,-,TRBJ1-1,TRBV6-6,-,TGTGCCAGCAGTTACGCCCTAGGCGTTGCAGCTTTCTTT,CASSYALGVAAFF
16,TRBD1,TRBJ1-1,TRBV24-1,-,TGTGCCACCAGTGAGGACTCGACAGGGTTGAACACTGAAGCTTTCTTT,CATSEDSTGLNTEAFF
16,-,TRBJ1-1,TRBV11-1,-,TGTGCCAGCAGGGGGGGCCGGGAGGGTCTCCACACTGAAGCTTTCTTT,CASRGGREGLHTEAFF
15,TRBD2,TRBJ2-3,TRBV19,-,TGTGCCAGTAGTATATCGGGGGGGGCCTCAGGGGCGCAGTATTTT,CASSISGGASGAQYF
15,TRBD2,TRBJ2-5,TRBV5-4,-,TGTGCCAGCAGCCTTGGGTGGGGGGGAGAAGAGACCCAGTACTTC,CASSLGWGGEETQYF
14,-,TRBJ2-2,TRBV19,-,TGTGCCAGTAGTATAAGCAAGAACACCGGGGAGCTGTTTTTT,CASSISKNTGELFF
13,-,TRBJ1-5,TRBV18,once,TGTGCCAGCTCTCCCGATCCCCAGGAACCCCAGCATTTT,CASSPDPQEPQHF
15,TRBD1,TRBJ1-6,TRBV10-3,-,TGTGCCATCAGTGAGGTTACAGGGGGTAGGTCACCCCTCCACTTT,CAISEVTGGRSPLHF
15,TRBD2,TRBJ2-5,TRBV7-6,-,TGTGCCAGCAGTTTTAGCGGGGGGGTCCAAGAGACCCAGTACTTC,CASSFSGGVQETQYF
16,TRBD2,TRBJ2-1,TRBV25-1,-,TGTGCCAGCAGTGACCCCAGCGGGGGGGACTACAATGAGCAGTTCTTC,CASSDPSGGDYNEQFF
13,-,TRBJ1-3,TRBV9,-,TGTGCCAGCGCACAATCTGCCGGAAACACCATATATTTT,CASAQSAGNTIYF
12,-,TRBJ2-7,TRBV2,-,TGCCACTGCATGGGCGGGCGGTACGAGCAGTACTTC,CHCMGGRYEQYF
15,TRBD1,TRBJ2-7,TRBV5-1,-,TGCGCCAGCAGCTTGCTGGGGACAGGGAGCTACGAGCAGTACTTC,CASSLLGTGSYEQYF
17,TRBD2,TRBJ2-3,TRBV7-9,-,TGTGCCAGCAGTTTAACCCTGGGCGGGGCGGGGGCAGATACGCAGTATTTT,CASSLTLGGAGADTQYF
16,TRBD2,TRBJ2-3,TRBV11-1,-,TGTGCCAGCAGCTTAGAGCTGAGCGGGGGGGCTAATACGCAGTATTTT,CASSLELSGGANTQYF
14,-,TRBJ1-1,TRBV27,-,TGTGCCAGCAGCCCGACCGGGTTGAACACTGAAGCTTTCTTT,CASSPTGLNTEAFF
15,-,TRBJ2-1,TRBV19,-,TGTGCCAGTAGTATTGTATCGGGGGTGTACAATGAGCAGTTCTTC,CASSIVSGVYNEQFF
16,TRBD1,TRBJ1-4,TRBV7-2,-,TGTGCCAGCAGGTTACAGGGGGGAACAACTAATGAAAAACTGTTTTTT,CASRLQGGTTNEKLFF
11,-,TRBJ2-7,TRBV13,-,TGTGCCAGCAGTCCTTCCTACGAGCAGTACTTC,CASSPSYEQYF
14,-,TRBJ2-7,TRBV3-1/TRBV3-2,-,TGTGCCAGCAGCCAAAGACCCGAGGCCTACGAGCAGTACTTC,CASSQRPEAYEQYF
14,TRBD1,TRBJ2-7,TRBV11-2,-,TGTGCCAGCAGCCGCACAGGGGATCCGTACGAGCAGTACTTC,CASSRTGDPYEQYF
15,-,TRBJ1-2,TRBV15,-,TGTGCCACCAGCAGAGATAGTGGGAGAAACTATGGCTACACCTTC,CATSRDSGRNYGYTF
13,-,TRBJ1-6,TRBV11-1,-,TGTGCCAGCAGCTTAAAGCGAAATTCACCCCTCCACTTT,CASSLKRNSPLHF
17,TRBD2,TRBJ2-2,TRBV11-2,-,TGTGCCAGCAGCTTTCCTAGCGGGGGGGCCGCCACCGGGGAGCTGTTTTTT,CASSFPSGGAATGELFF
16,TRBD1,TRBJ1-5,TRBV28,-,TGTGCCAGCAGTTTGAACAGGGGTTATAGCAATCAGCCCCAGCATTTT,CASSLNRGYSNQPQHF
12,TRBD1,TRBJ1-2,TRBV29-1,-,TGCAGCGCCGGACAGGTAGAAAATGGCTACACCTTC,CSAGQVENGYTF
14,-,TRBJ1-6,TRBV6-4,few,TGTGCCAGCAGTGAGAACAGGGATAATTCACCCCTCCACTTT,CASSENRDNSPLHF
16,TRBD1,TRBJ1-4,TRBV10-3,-,TGTGCCATCAGTGAGACTCAACAGGGGGCAAGTGAAAAACTGTTTTTT,CAISETQQGASEKLFF
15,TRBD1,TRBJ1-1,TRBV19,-,TGTGCCAGTAGTGCGGACAGGCCCGTTAACACTGAAGCTTTCTTT,CASSADRPVNTEAFF
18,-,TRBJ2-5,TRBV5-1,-,TGCGCCAGCAGCCACCGTTTGATTGCGGGGGCCGTCCAAGAGACCCAGTACTTC,CASSHRLIAGAVQETQYF
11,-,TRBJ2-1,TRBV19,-,TGTGCCAGTGGGACATGGAGTGAGCAGTTCTTC,CASGTWSEQFF
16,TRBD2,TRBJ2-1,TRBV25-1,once,TGTGCCAGCAGTGACCCCCTAGCGGCCTCCTACAATGAGCAGTTCTTC,CASSDPLAASYNEQFF
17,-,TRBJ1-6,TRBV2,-,TGTGCCAGCAGTGATGGGGGGGCAAGCTCCTATAATTCACCCCTCCACTTT,CASSDGGASSYNSPLHF
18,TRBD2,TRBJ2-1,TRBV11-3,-,TGTGCCAGCAGCTTAACCGCTAGCGGGGGAAACAGCGTCAATGAGCAGTTCTTC,CASSLTASGGNSVNEQFF